The present T cell receptor (beta chain) was sequenced within a study of early T cells in non-severe SARS-CoV-2 infection. TCRdb fed the 5' RACE reads into MiXCR, producing one record per CDR3 protein. The data hold under 70,000 distinct CDR3 sequences, with around 10% observed a single time. The CDR3 has 14 amino acids. The V gene's germline CDR1 is WSHSY and CDR2 SAAADI. With 1 base removed from V and 4 bases from J, the gap between germline ends came to 10 bases. In this sample, this clonotype turned up many times. Material: whole blood. This rearrangement joins TRBV10-2 to TRBJ1-1; D is ambiguous. This receptor was obtained from an adult who was a healthcare worker with PCR-confirmed SARS-CoV-2 infection or an uninfected control (not recorded which). As DNA, the CDR3 is TGCGCCAGCAGTGAGTACGGGTTCGCCACTGAAGCTTTCTTT. Its translation is CASSEYGFATEAFF.